Below are 8 T cell receptor beta chains sequenced from a single sample in a study of T cell repertoires in cytomegalovirus infection. Each CDR3 protein gets one entry after TCRdb re-called the reads with MiXCR. This repertoire shows about 490,000 distinct CDR3 sequences, about 11% found once; its top ten account for approximately 10%. Sequences were obtained from PBMCs. These receptors were collected from a human donor in good health (CMV status not recorded). Some clones in this sample may be carry-over from other donors' samples.

The chain is built from TRBV18 and TRBJ1-1; no firm D call. Looked up from germline, CDR1 is KGHSH and CDR2 is LQKENI. V was clipped by 1 base and J by 5 bases, with 8 bases between them. The CDR3 has 13 amino acids. In DNA form, the CDR3 reads TGTGCCAGCTCACCACAGGTAGGGACTGAAGCTTTCTTT. It translates to CASSPQVGTEAFF.

This clonotype was observed many times. The chain is built from TRBV10-3 and TRBJ2-1, with D maybe TRBD2 (6 bases). The CDR3 spans 15 residues. Per the germline V gene, CDR1 is ENHRY and CDR2 is SYGVKD. V lost 1 base and J 5 bases, leaving 12 bases between the germline ends. Written as DNA, the CDR3 is TGTGCCATCAGTGAGTATGCGGGACGGGACAATGAGCAGTTCTTC. Amino acids: CAISEYAGRDNEQFF.

This clonotype showed up just a few times. The chain recombines TRBV6-1 with TRBJ2-1; perhaps TRBD2 as D (5 bases). Trimming stripped 2 bases from V and 9 bases from J, with 11 bases between. This CDR3 region has 13 residues. Germline loops: CDR1 MNHNS, CDR2 SASEGT. DNA of the CDR3: TGTGCCAGCAGTGAAAGGGAGAAATTTGAGCAGTTCTTC. This codes for CASSEREKFEQFF.

This clonotype was detected many times. The chain combines TRBV25-1 with TRBJ1-2; D unclear. This CDR3 has 15 amino acids. Per the germline V gene, CDR1 is MGHDK and CDR2 is SYGVNS. The ends were cut back, 4 bases at V and 4 bases at J, with 16 bases in the middle. Here the CDR3 DNA reads TGTGCCAGCAGTGCCGTAGGGTCTCTATTCTATGGCTACACCTTC. This translates into CASSAVGSLFYGYTF.

This clonotype has ten or more counts. The chain combines TRBV7-9 with TRBJ2-2; D may be TRBD1 (5 bases). Between the trimmed V and J ends, which lost 2 bases and 2 bases, there was a span of 6 bases. In germline, CDR1 is SEHNR, CDR2 FQNEAQ (reference sequence). This CDR3 is built from 14 residues. As DNA, the CDR3 is TGTGCCAGCAGCTTACAGGGAAACACCGGGGAGCTGTTTTTT. The encoded protein is CASSLQGNTGELFF.

This sequence joins TRBV9 and TRBJ2-6; tentative D call: TRBD1 (6 bases). Deletions cut 0 bases from V and 0 bases from J, with 10 bases between. CDR3 length: 17 residues. Germline V gene sequence: CDR1 SGDLS, CDR2 YYNGEE. CDR3 sequence: CASSVGGHVSGANVLTF. As DNA, the CDR3 is TGTGCCAGCAGCGTAGGGGGACATGTCTCTGGGGCCAACGTCCTGACTTTC.

This clonotype showed up many times. J is TRBJ1-1 and V is TRBV6-1; D is ambiguous. Looked up from germline, CDR1 is MNHNS and CDR2 is SASEGT. V lost 4 bases, J lost 4 bases, and 19 bases lay in between. The CDR3 has 16 amino acids. The CDR3 loop reads CASSGLLRRIGTEAFF. The CDR3 nucleotides read TGTGCCAGCAGTGGTTTACTCAGGAGGATAGGCACTGAAGCTTTCTTT.

This clonotype was found many times. The rearrangement links TRBV7-2 to TRBJ2-1; D might be TRBD1 (5 bases). The CDR3 is 15 amino acids. CDR1 is SGHTA, CDR2 FQGNSA, per germline. Trimming removed 5 bases at V and 4 bases at J, with 15 bases between. This chain's CDR3 is CASSPGNPTYNEQFF. The DNA for the CDR3 is TGTGCCAGCAGCCCAGGGAACCCCACGTACAATGAGCAGTTCTTC.